A selection of T cell receptor beta chains follows, all from one sample in a study of early T cells in non-severe SARS-CoV-2 infection. MiXCR was run by TCRdb on the 5' RACE reads, yielding one entry per CDR3 protein. The table shows 60,000 or so distinct CDR3 sequences, with more than 10% occurring only once. Sequencing was done on a sample of whole blood. Receptor source: an adult who was a healthcare worker with PCR-confirmed SARS-CoV-2 infection or an uninfected control (not recorded which). CDR3s include the opening cysteine and the closing phenylalanine or tryptophan. D genes are given only for firm matches. Not every row has a clone size; where given, it reads once, few, many or a size class.

v_gene: TRBV7-3
j_gene: TRBJ2-2
abundance: many
d_gene: -
CDR3aa: CASRSGRAAGELFF
CDR3nt: TGTGCCAGCAGGTCGGGAAGGGCTGCCGGGGAGCTGTTTTTT

v_gene: TRBV6-1
j_gene: TRBJ1-3
abundance: -
d_gene: -
CDR3aa: CASTTRRTGNTIYF
CDR3nt: TGTGCCAGCACCACCAGGAGAACTGGAAACACCATATATTTT

v_gene: TRBV5-1
j_gene: TRBJ2-3
abundance: many
d_gene: -
CDR3aa: CASSLQRSPDTQYF
CDR3nt: TGCGCCAGCAGTCTACAGAGAAGTCCAGATACGCAGTATTTT

v_gene: TRBV6-2/TRBV6-3
j_gene: TRBJ2-4
abundance: -
d_gene: -
CDR3aa: CASTGEKNIQYF
CDR3nt: TGTGCCAGCACGGGTGAGAAAAACATTCAGTACTTC

v_gene: TRBV13
j_gene: TRBJ2-3
abundance: few
d_gene: TRBD1
CDR3aa: CASSLGGGLDTQYF
CDR3nt: TGTGCCAGCAGCTTAGGAGGGGGCCTTGATACGCAGTATTTT

v_gene: TRBV15
j_gene: TRBJ2-5
abundance: many
d_gene: -
CDR3aa: CATSGRGLGETQYF
CDR3nt: TGTGCCACCAGCGGCAGGGGCCTTGGGGAGACCCAGTACTTC

v_gene: TRBV6-5
j_gene: TRBJ2-5
abundance: many
d_gene: -
CDR3aa: CASSYEGRGQETQYF
CDR3nt: TGTGCCAGCAGTTACGAGGGTAGGGGACAAGAGACCCAGTACTTC

v_gene: TRBV13
j_gene: TRBJ2-5
abundance: -
d_gene: -
CDR3aa: CASSPRGVQRETQYF
CDR3nt: TGTGCCAGCAGCCCGAGAGGGGTACAGCGGGAGACCCAGTACTTC

v_gene: TRBV29-1
j_gene: TRBJ2-4
abundance: many
d_gene: -
CDR3aa: CSVEQTGPKNIQYF
CDR3nt: TGCAGCGTTGAGCAGACAGGACCTAAAAACATTCAGTACTTC

v_gene: TRBV18
j_gene: TRBJ2-1
abundance: many
d_gene: TRBD1
CDR3aa: CASRPGTGPAQFF
CDR3nt: TGTGCCAGCCGTCCCGGGACAGGCCCGGCGCAGTTCTTC

v_gene: TRBV29-1
j_gene: TRBJ2-6
abundance: many
d_gene: -
CDR3aa: CSAFRDTDSGANVLTF
CDR3nt: TGCAGCGCCTTCCGGGACACGGACTCTGGGGCCAACGTCCTGACTTTC

v_gene: TRBV9
j_gene: TRBJ1-4
abundance: many
d_gene: TRBD1
CDR3aa: CASSADRGGKLFF
CDR3nt: TGTGCCAGCAGCGCCGACAGGGGGGGAAAACTGTTTTTT

v_gene: TRBV20-1
j_gene: TRBJ1-6
abundance: many
d_gene: -
CDR3aa: CSARARGAAYNSPLHF
CDR3nt: TGCAGTGCCAGGGCCCGGGGGGCAGCGTATAATTCACCCCTCCACTTT

v_gene: TRBV12-3/TRBV12-4
j_gene: TRBJ1-2
abundance: -
d_gene: TRBD1
CDR3aa: CASSLKGTGFYGYTF
CDR3nt: TGTGCCAGCAGTTTAAAAGGGACAGGTTTTTATGGCTACACCTTC

v_gene: TRBV15
j_gene: TRBJ2-1
abundance: -
d_gene: -
CDR3aa: CATSPRQGEQFF
CDR3nt: TGTGCCACCAGCCCGCGTCAAGGTGAGCAGTTCTTC

v_gene: TRBV20-1
j_gene: TRBJ2-5
abundance: few
d_gene: TRBD2
CDR3aa: CSAARLAGGEETQYF
CDR3nt: TGCAGTGCTGCCCGACTAGCGGGGGGGGAAGAGACCCAGTACTTC

v_gene: TRBV4-3
j_gene: TRBJ2-3
abundance: -
d_gene: -
CDR3aa: CASSQDQATDTQYF
CDR3nt: TGCGCCAGCAGCCAAGATCAAGCCACAGATACGCAGTATTTT

v_gene: TRBV28
j_gene: TRBJ2-7
abundance: medium-sized
d_gene: TRBD1
CDR3aa: CASSVAGTGGEQYF
CDR3nt: TGTGCCAGCAGTGTCGCGGGGACAGGGGGCGAGCAGTACTTC

v_gene: TRBV18
j_gene: TRBJ1-2
abundance: many
d_gene: -
CDR3aa: CASSASAGSYGYTF
CDR3nt: TGTGCCAGCTCAGCCTCAGCAGGGTCCTATGGCTACACCTTC

v_gene: TRBV29-1
j_gene: TRBJ2-1
abundance: many
d_gene: -
CDR3aa: CSVWASIPGREQFF
CDR3nt: TGCAGCGTTTGGGCCTCAATCCCGGGGCGTGAGCAGTTCTTC

v_gene: TRBV10-3
j_gene: TRBJ2-3
abundance: -
d_gene: -
CDR3aa: CAISEGGVSTDTQYF
CDR3nt: TGTGCCATCAGTGAGGGCGGGGTTAGCACAGATACGCAGTATTTT

v_gene: TRBV29-1
j_gene: TRBJ1-1
abundance: -
d_gene: -
CDR3aa: CSFRAALGTEAFF
CDR3nt: TGCAGCTTCCGGGCCGCACTCGGCACTGAAGCTTTCTTT

v_gene: TRBV19
j_gene: TRBJ2-6
abundance: many
d_gene: -
CDR3aa: CASRGGSSGANVLTF
CDR3nt: TGTGCCAGTAGAGGCGGCAGCTCTGGGGCCAACGTCCTGACTTTC

v_gene: TRBV5-1
j_gene: TRBJ2-2
abundance: -
d_gene: TRBD2
CDR3aa: CASSFIAGEGGELFF
CDR3nt: TGCGCCAGCAGCTTCATAGCGGGGGAAGGCGGGGAGCTGTTTTTT

v_gene: TRBV6-5
j_gene: TRBJ2-3
abundance: many
d_gene: -
CDR3aa: CASRPRRESTDTQYF
CDR3nt: TGTGCCAGCAGGCCTAGGCGGGAAAGCACAGATACGCAGTATTTT

v_gene: TRBV27
j_gene: TRBJ2-5
abundance: many
d_gene: -
CDR3aa: CASSLGLPPQTQYF
CDR3nt: TGTGCCAGCAGTTTAGGGTTGCCGCCACAGACCCAGTACTTC

v_gene: TRBV4-2
j_gene: TRBJ2-3
abundance: few
d_gene: TRBD2
CDR3aa: CASSTRTSGESTDTQYF
CDR3nt: TGTGCCAGCAGCACCCGGACTAGCGGGGAGAGCACAGATACGCAGTATTTT

v_gene: TRBV14
j_gene: TRBJ2-7
abundance: -
d_gene: TRBD1
CDR3aa: CASSPGTGGTYEQYF
CDR3nt: TGTGCCAGCAGCCCCGGGACAGGGGGCACCTACGAGCAGTACTTC

v_gene: TRBV11-2
j_gene: TRBJ1-4
abundance: -
d_gene: -
CDR3aa: CASSADRAFEKLFF
CDR3nt: TGTGCCAGCAGCGCAGACAGAGCCTTTGAAAAACTGTTTTTT

v_gene: TRBV12-3/TRBV12-4
j_gene: TRBJ2-1
abundance: few
d_gene: -
CDR3aa: CASRTLLLNEQFF
CDR3nt: TGTGCCAGCAGGACCCTCCTGCTCAATGAGCAGTTCTTC

v_gene: TRBV11-2
j_gene: TRBJ1-1
abundance: few
d_gene: TRBD1
CDR3aa: CASSLETGMNTEAFF
CDR3nt: TGTGCCAGCAGCTTAGAGACAGGGATGAACACTGAAGCTTTCTTT

v_gene: TRBV6-5
j_gene: TRBJ2-3
abundance: -
d_gene: TRBD2
CDR3aa: CASSPRGDGTDTQYF
CDR3nt: TGTGCCAGCAGCCCCCGGGGGGATGGCACAGATACGCAGTATTTT

v_gene: TRBV2
j_gene: TRBJ2-1
abundance: few
d_gene: -
CDR3aa: CASSEASQGAPLF
CDR3nt: TGTGCCAGCAGTGAGGCTTCGCAGGGAGCCCCCCTCTTC

v_gene: TRBV12-3/TRBV12-4
j_gene: TRBJ1-1
abundance: few
d_gene: -
CDR3aa: CASRPRKNTEAFF
CDR3nt: TGTGCCAGCAGACCCAGGAAGAACACTGAAGCTTTCTTT

v_gene: TRBV5-1
j_gene: TRBJ2-1
abundance: -
d_gene: -
CDR3aa: CASSLAEANYNEQFF
CDR3nt: TGCGCCAGCAGCTTAGCGGAGGCGAACTACAATGAGCAGTTCTTC

v_gene: TRBV6-5
j_gene: TRBJ2-2
abundance: -
d_gene: -
CDR3aa: CASTHTGGNAGELFF
CDR3nt: TGTGCCAGCACCCATACGGGGGGCAACGCCGGGGAGCTGTTTTTT

v_gene: TRBV6-2/TRBV6-3
j_gene: TRBJ2-4
abundance: -
d_gene: -
CDR3aa: CASLGRRFQYF
CDR3nt: TGTGCCAGCCTTGGTCGGCGTTTTCAGTACTTC

v_gene: TRBV12-3/TRBV12-4
j_gene: TRBJ2-3
abundance: many
d_gene: -
CDR3aa: CASSAPRVADTQYF
CDR3nt: TGTGCCAGCAGCGCACCCAGAGTAGCAGATACGCAGTATTTT

v_gene: TRBV18
j_gene: TRBJ2-5
abundance: many
d_gene: TRBD2
CDR3aa: CASSGPLAGRQETQYF
CDR3nt: TGTGCCAGCTCGGGACCCCTAGCGGGGAGGCAAGAGACCCAGTACTTC

v_gene: TRBV9
j_gene: TRBJ2-7
abundance: many
d_gene: -
CDR3aa: CASSAGGTQAYEQYF
CDR3nt: TGTGCCAGCAGCGCCGGGGGAACCCAAGCCTACGAGCAGTACTTC

v_gene: TRBV11-2
j_gene: TRBJ2-7
abundance: -
d_gene: TRBD1
CDR3aa: CASSLDWAGGGEQYF
CDR3nt: TGTGCCAGCAGCTTAGATTGGGCAGGGGGCGGCGAGCAGTACTTC

v_gene: TRBV12-3/TRBV12-4
j_gene: TRBJ1-6
abundance: -
d_gene: TRBD1
CDR3aa: CASRWDRQSPLHF
CDR3nt: TGTGCCAGTCGCTGGGACAGGCAATCACCCCTCCACTTT

v_gene: TRBV12-3/TRBV12-4
j_gene: TRBJ2-3
abundance: many
d_gene: -
CDR3aa: CASSFSGGTDTQYF
CDR3nt: TGTGCCAGCAGTTTTTCCGGGGGAACAGATACGCAGTATTTT

v_gene: TRBV12-3/TRBV12-4
j_gene: TRBJ2-6
abundance: many
d_gene: TRBD1
CDR3aa: CASRGTGGVSGANVLTF
CDR3nt: TGTGCCAGCAGGGGGACAGGGGGCGTCTCTGGGGCCAACGTCCTGACTTTC

v_gene: TRBV20-1
j_gene: TRBJ1-6
abundance: few
d_gene: -
CDR3aa: CSARDREAPYNSPLHF
CDR3nt: TGCAGTGCTAGAGATCGGGAAGCCCCCTATAATTCACCCCTCCACTTT

v_gene: TRBV6-2/TRBV6-3
j_gene: TRBJ2-5
abundance: -
d_gene: TRBD2
CDR3aa: CASRPEAGGQETQYF
CDR3nt: TGTGCCAGCAGACCAGAAGCGGGGGGGCAAGAGACCCAGTACTTC

v_gene: TRBV6-5
j_gene: TRBJ2-1
abundance: many
d_gene: -
CDR3aa: CASSSSRGNEQFF
CDR3nt: TGTGCCAGCAGTTCCTCCCGGGGTAATGAGCAGTTCTTC

v_gene: TRBV19
j_gene: TRBJ2-7
abundance: many
d_gene: -
CDR3aa: CASSIEGDEQYF
CDR3nt: TGTGCCAGTAGCATAGAAGGGGACGAGCAGTACTTC

v_gene: TRBV6-2/TRBV6-3
j_gene: TRBJ1-4
abundance: few
d_gene: -
CDR3aa: CASSYLGSPNEKLFF
CDR3nt: TGTGCCAGCAGTTACTTGGGCAGCCCTAATGAAAAACTGTTTTTT

v_gene: TRBV29-1
j_gene: TRBJ2-3
abundance: -
d_gene: TRBD2
CDR3aa: CSVGGGGFTDTQYF
CDR3nt: TGCAGCGTTGGAGGCGGGGGTTTCACAGATACGCAGTATTTT

v_gene: TRBV3-1
j_gene: TRBJ2-2
abundance: -
d_gene: -
CDR3aa: CASSQDSYTGELFF
CDR3nt: TGTGCCAGCAGCCAAGACAGTTACACCGGGGAGCTGTTTTTT